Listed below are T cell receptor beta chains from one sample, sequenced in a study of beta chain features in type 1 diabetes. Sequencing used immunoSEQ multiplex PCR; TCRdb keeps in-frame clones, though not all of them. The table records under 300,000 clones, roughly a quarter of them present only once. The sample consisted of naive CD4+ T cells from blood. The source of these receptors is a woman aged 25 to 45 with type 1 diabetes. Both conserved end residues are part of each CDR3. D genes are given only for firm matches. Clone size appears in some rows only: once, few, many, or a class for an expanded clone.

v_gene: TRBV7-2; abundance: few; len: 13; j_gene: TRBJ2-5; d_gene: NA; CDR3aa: CASSSGIKETQYF; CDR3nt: TGTGCCAGCAGCTCCGGGATCAAAGAGACCCAGTACTTC
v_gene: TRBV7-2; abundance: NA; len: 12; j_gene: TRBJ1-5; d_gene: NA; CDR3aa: CASSSMDKPQHF; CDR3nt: TGTGCCAGCAGCTCCATGGACAAGCCCCAGCATTTT
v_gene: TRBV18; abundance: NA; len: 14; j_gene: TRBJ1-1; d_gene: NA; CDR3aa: CASSPGQLNTEAFF; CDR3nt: TGTGCCAGCTCACCAGGACAGTTGAACACTGAAGCTTTCTTT
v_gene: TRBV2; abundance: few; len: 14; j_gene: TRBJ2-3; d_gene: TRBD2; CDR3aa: CASSEGLRTDTQYF; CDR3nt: TGTGCCAGCAGTGAGGGACTACGCACAGATACGCAGTATTTT
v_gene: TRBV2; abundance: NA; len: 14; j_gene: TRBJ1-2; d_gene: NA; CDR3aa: CASSGVGVNYGYTF; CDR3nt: TGTGCCAGCAGTGGAGTAGGGGTGAACTATGGCTACACCTTC
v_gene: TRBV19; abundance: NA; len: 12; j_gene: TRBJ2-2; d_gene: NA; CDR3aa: CASSIRGGELFF; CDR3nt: TGTGCCAGTAGTATCCGGGGCGGGGAGCTGTTTTTT
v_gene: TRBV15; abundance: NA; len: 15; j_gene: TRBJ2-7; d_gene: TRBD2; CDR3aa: CATSRDLAGAREQYF; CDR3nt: TGTGCCACCAGCAGAGATCTGGCGGGAGCGCGAGAGCAGTACTTC
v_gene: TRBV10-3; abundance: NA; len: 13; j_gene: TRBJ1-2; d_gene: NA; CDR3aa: CAITGGDSYGYTF; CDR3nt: TGTGCCATCACGGGAGGGGATTCGTATGGCTACACCTTC
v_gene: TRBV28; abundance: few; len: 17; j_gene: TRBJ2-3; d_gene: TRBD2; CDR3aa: CASSPPRRAGDTDTQYF; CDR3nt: TGTGCCAGCAGTCCCCCACGCCGAGCGGGAGATACAGATACGCAGTATTTT
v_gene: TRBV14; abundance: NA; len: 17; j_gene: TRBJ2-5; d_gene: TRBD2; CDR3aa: CASSPYLAGISIETQYF; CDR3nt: TGTGCCAGCAGCCCATACTTAGCGGGAATCTCTATAGAGACCCAGTACTTC
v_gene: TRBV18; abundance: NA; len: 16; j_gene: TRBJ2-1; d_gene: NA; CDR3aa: CASSPFGLRSYNEQFF; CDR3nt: TGTGCCAGCTCACCATTCGGTCTCCGGAGTTACAATGAGCAGTTCTTC
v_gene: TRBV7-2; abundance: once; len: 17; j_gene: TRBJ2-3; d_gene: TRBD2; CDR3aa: CASSPFLAGGRRDTQYF; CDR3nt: TGTGCCAGCAGCCCCTTTCTAGCGGGAGGTAGAAGAGATACGCAGTATTTT
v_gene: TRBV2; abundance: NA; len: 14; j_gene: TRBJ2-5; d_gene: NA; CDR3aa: CASGAGSRQETQYF; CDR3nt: TGTGCCAGCGGGGCGGGGAGCCGACAAGAGACCCAGTACTTC
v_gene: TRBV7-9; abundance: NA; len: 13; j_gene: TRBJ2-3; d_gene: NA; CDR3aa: CASSPGSTDTQYF; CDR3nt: TGTGCCAGCAGTCCGGGTTCGACAGATACGCAGTATTTT
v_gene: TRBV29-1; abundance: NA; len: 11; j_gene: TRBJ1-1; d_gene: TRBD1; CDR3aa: CSVDRGAEAFF; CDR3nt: TGCAGCGTAGACAGGGGCGCTGAAGCTTTCTTT
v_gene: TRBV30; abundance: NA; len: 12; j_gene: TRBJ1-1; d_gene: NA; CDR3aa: CAWGRQNTEAFF; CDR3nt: TGTGCCTGGGGTCGACAGAACACTGAAGCTTTCTTT
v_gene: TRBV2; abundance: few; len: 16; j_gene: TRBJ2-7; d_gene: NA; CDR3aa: CASMRSARGGHYEQYF; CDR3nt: TGTGCCAGCATGCGGTCCGCGAGGGGGGGGCACTACGAGCAGTACTTC
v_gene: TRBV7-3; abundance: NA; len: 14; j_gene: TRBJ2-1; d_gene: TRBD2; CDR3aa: CASSRGLAGNEQFF; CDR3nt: TGTGCCAGCAGCAGGGGACTAGCGGGCAATGAGCAGTTCTTC
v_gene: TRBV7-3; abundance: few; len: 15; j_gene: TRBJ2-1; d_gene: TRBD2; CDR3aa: CASSSGLAGANEQFF; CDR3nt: TGTGCCAGCAGCTCGGGACTAGCGGGAGCCAATGAGCAGTTCTTC
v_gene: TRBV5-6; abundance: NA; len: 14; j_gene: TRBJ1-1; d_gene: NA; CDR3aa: CASSLTRRDTEAFF; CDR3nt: TGTGCCAGCAGCTTAACCAGGAGGGACACTGAAGCTTTCTTT
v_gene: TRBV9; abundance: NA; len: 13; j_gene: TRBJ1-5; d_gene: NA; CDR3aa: CASSVGSHQPQHF; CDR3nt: TGTGCCAGCAGCGTAGGCAGTCATCAGCCCCAGCATTTT
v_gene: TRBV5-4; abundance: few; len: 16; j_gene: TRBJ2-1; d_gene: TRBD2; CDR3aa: CASTEGGTSGSNEQFF; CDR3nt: TGTGCCAGCACTGAGGGTGGTACTAGCGGGAGTAATGAGCAGTTCTTC
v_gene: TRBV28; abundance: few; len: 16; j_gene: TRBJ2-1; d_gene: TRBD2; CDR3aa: CASTATGTSGLDEQFF; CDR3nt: TGTGCCAGCACCGCGACCGGGACTAGCGGGCTGGATGAGCAGTTCTTC
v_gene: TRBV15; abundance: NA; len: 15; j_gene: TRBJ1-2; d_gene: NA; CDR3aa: CATSRNWGREPGYTF; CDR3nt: TGTGCCACCAGCAGAAACTGGGGGCGCGAGCCTGGCTACACCTTC
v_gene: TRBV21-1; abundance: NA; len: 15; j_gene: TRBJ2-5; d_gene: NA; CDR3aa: CASSKPGRARETQYF; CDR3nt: TGTGCCAGCAGCAAGCCCGGGAGGGCCAGGGAGACCCAGTACTTC
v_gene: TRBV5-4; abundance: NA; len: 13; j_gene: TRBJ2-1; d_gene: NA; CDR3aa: CASSLDYSNEQFF; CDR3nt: TGTGCCAGCAGCCTGGACTATAGCAATGAGCAGTTCTTC
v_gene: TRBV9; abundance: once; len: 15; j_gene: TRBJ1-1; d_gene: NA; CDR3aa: CASSRGGLRNTEAFF; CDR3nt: TGTGCCAGCAGCAGAGGGGGTTTGCGGAACACTGAAGCTTTCTTT
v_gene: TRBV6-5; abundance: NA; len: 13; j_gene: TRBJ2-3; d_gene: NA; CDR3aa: CASSSTRADTQYF; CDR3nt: TGTGCCAGCAGTTCCACTAGGGCAGATACGCAGTATTTT
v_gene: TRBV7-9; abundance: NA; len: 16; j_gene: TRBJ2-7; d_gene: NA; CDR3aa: CASTSGGGTGSYEQYF; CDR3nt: TGTGCCAGCACCTCGGGCGGGGGGACAGGGAGTTACGAGCAGTACTTC
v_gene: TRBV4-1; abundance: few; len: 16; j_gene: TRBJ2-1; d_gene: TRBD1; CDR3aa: CASSQRGTGVPNEQFF; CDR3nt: TGCGCCAGCAGCCAACGGGGGACAGGGGTTCCTAATGAGCAGTTCTTC
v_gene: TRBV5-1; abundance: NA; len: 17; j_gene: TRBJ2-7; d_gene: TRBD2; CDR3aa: CASSEETSGRIRSEQYF; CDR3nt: TGCGCCAGCAGCGAAGAGACTAGCGGGAGGATACGGAGCGAGCAGTACTTC
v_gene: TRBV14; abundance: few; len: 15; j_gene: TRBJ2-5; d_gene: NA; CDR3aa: CASSQEFGGTGTQYF; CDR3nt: TGTGCCAGCAGCCAAGAATTTGGCGGTACGGGGACCCAGTACTTC
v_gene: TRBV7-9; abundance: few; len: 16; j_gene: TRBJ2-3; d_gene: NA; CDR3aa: CASSLGVKALTDTQYF; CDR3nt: TGTGCCAGCAGCTTAGGAGTAAAGGCCCTGACTGATACGCAGTATTTT
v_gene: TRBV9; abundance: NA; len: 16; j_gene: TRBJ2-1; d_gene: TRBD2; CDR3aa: CASSVDGGSSYNEQFF; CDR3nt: TGTGCCAGCAGCGTAGATGGCGGGAGCTCCTACAATGAGCAGTTCTTC
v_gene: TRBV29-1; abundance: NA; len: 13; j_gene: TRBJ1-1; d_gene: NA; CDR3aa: CSVEGQPNTEAFF; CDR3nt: TGCAGCGTTGAAGGACAGCCGAACACTGAAGCTTTCTTT
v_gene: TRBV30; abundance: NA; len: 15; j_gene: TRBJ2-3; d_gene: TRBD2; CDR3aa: CAWSAGTSGTDTQYF; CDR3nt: TGTGCCTGGAGTGCCGGGACTAGCGGGACGGATACGCAGTATTTT
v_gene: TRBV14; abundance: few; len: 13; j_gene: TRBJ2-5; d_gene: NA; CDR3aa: CASSQLQQETQYF; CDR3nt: TGTGCCAGCAGCCAACTACAGCAAGAGACCCAGTACTTC